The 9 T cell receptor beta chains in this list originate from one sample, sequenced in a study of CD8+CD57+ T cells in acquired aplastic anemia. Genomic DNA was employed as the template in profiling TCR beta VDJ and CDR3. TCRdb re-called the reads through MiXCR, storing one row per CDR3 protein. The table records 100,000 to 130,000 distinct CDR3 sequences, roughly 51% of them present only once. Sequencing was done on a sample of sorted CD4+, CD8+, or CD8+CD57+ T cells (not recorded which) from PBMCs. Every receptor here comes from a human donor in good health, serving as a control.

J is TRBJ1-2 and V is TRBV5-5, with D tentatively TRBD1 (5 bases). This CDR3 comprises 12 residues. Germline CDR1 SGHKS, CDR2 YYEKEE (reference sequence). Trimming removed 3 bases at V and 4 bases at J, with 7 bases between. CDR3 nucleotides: TGTGCCAGCAGCTCAGGGTTCTATGGCTACACCTTC. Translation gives CASSSGFYGYTF. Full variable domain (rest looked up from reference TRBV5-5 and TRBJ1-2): DAGVTQSPTHLIKTRGQQVTLRCSPISGHKSVSWYQQVLGQGPQFIFQYYEKEERGRGNFPDRFSARQFPNYSSELNVNALLLGDSALYLCASSSGFYGYTFGSGTRLTVV.

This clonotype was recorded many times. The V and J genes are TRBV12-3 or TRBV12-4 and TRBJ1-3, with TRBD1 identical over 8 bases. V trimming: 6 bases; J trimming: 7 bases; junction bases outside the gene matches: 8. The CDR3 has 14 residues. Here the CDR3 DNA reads TGTGCCAGCAGATCACAGGGGGGCTCTAACACCATATATTTT. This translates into CASRSQGGSNTIYF.

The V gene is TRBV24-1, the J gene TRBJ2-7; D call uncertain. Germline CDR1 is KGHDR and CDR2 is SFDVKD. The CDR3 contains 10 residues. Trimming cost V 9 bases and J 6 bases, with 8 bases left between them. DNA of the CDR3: TGTGCCACCCTCGGCGGCGAGCAGTACTTC. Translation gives CATLGGEQYF.

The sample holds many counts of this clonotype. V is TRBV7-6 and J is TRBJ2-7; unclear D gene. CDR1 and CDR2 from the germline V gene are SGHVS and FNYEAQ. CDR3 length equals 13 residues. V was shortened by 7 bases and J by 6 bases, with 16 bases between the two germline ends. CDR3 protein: CASTPAPLAEQYF. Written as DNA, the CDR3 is TGTGCCAGCACCCCGGCCCCACTTGCCGAGCAGTACTTC. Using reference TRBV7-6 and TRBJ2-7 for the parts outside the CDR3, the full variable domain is GAGVSQSPRYKVTKRGQDVALRCDPISGHVSLYWYRQALGQGPEFLTYFNYEAQQDKSGLPNDRFSAERPEGSISTLTIQRTEQRDSAMYRCASTPAPLAEQYFGPGTRLTVT.

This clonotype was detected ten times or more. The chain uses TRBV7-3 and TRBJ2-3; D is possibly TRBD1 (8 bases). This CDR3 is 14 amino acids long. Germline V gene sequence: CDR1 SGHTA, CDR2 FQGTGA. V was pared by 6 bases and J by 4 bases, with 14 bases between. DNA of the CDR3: TGTGCCAGCAGTACAGGGGGGGTCGCAGATACGCAGTATTTT. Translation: CASSTGGVADTQYF.

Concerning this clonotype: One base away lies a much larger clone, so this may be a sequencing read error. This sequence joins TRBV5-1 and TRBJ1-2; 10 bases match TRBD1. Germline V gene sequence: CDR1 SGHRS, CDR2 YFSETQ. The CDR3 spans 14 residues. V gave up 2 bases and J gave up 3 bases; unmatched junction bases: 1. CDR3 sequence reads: CASSLGTGDYGYTF. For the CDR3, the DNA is TGCGCCAGCAGCTTAGGGACAGGGGACTATGGCTACACCTTC.

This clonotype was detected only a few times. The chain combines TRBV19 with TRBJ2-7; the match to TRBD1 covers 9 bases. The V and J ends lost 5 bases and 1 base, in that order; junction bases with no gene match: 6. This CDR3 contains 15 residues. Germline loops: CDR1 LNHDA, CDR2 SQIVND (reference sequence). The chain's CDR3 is CASSGRTGVSYEQYF. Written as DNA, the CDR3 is TGTGCCAGTAGTGGCCGGACAGGGGTGTCCTACGAGCAGTACTTC.

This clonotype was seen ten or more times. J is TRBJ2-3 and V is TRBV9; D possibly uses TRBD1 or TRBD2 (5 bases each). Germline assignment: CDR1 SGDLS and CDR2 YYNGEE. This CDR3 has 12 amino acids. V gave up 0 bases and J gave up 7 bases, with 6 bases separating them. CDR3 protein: CASSVGDHTQYF. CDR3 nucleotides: TGTGCCAGCAGCGTAGGGGACCATACGCAGTATTTT.

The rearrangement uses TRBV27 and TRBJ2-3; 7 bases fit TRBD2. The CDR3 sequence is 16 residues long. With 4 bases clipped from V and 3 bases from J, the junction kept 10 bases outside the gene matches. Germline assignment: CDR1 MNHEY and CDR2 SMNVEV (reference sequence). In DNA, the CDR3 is TGTGCCAGCAGTTCCCCTAAGGGGAGGGGTACAGATACGCAGTATTTT. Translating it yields CASSSPKGRGTDTQYF.